These 24 T cell receptor beta chains share one sample of origin, sequenced in a study of shared clonotypes between healthy human individuals. Cells designated naive CD8 were CD45RO-negative and were positively selected for CCR7, with terminally differentiated effector memory CD45RA+ cells excluded. Assay: immunoSEQ multiplex PCR; the TCRdb copy retains only in-frame clones and omits some. The sample has approximately 600,000 clones; approximately 95% are singletons. Sequencing used naive CD8+ T cells sorted from blood. Every receptor here comes from a woman between 25 and 40 years old in good health.

The rearrangement uses TRBV28 and TRBJ2-7, with TRBD2 matching over 9 bases. J gave up 3 bases and V 7 bases, and 7 bases lay outside the gene matches. CDR3 length equals 14 residues. Germline-derived CDR1 and CDR2 are MDHEN and SYDVKM. The chain's CDR3 is CASTSLAGIYEQYF. DNA of the CDR3: TGTGCCAGCACCTCTCTAGCGGGGATCTACGAGCAGTACTTC.

The chain couples TRBV5-1 to TRBJ2-7, with D possibly called TRBD1 or TRBD2 (5 bases each). Trimming took off 4 bases at V and 6 bases at J, with 11 bases between the two ends. CDR1 and CDR2 from the germline V gene are SGHRS and YFSETQ. The CDR3 consists of 12 residues. The CDR3 region is CASSTQGVEQYF. CDR3 coding DNA: TGCGCCAGCAGCACGCAGGGAGTCGAGCAGTACTTC.

This clone was seen once. The chain carries TRBV2 and TRBJ1-3; D is undetermined. V lost 8 bases to trimming and J lost 6 bases, with 17 bases between them. This CDR3 spans 14 amino acids. Germline V gene lookup returns CDR1 SNHLY and CDR2 FYNNEI. The CDR3 protein is CASDLNQPSNTIYF. In DNA, the CDR3 is TGTGCCAGCGATTTAAACCAGCCGTCAAACACCATATATTTT.

The chain is built from TRBV7-9 and TRBJ1-2; D gene uncertain. Germline-derived CDR1 and CDR2 are SEHNR and FQNEAQ (reference sequence). The V end was cut by 5 bases, the J end by 3 bases, with 13 bases between. The CDR3 runs 14 residues. The CDR3 is CASSPLGGHYGYTF. The DNA of the CDR3 is TGTGCCAGCAGCCCCCTGGGAGGGCACTATGGCTACACCTTC.

The chain combines TRBV11-1 with TRBJ2-1, with 13 bases matching TRBD2. The CDR3 extends over 18 amino acids. Trimming at V came to 5 bases and at J to 6 bases, leaving 13 bases not matched to a gene. The germline V gene encodes CDR1 SGHAT and CDR2 FQDESV (reference sequence). DNA for the CDR3: TGTGCCAGCAGCCCGACCCTAGGACTAGCGGGAGAGAGCAATGAGCAGTTCTTC. Protein sequence: CASSPTLGLAGESNEQFF. Complete variable domain (other parts from reference TRBV11-1 and TRBJ2-1): EAEVAQSPRYKITEKSQAVAFWCDPISGHATLYWYRQILGQGPELLVQFQDESVVDDSQLPKDRFSAERLKGVDSTLKIQPAELGDSAMYLCASSPTLGLAGESNEQFFGPGTRLTVL.

CDR3 in amino acids: CASSLQGAPEAFF. In DNA, the CDR3 is TGTGCCAGCAGTCTACAGGGGGCCCCTGAAGCTTTCTTT. V and J are TRBV28 and TRBJ1-1; 9 positions match TRBD1. V shed 5 bases and J 6 bases; nucleotides not matched to a gene: 4. This CDR3 has 13 amino acids. Germline-derived CDR1 and CDR2 are MDHEN and SYDVKM.

The chain is built from TRBV29-1 and TRBJ2-7; no clear D gene. Trimming left V 4 bases short and J 3 bases short, with 13 bases between. This CDR3 is built from 13 residues. The germline gives CDR1 SQVTM, CDR2 ANQGSEA. The chain's CDR3 is CSVGDGPLYEQYF. As DNA, the CDR3 is TGCAGCGTTGGAGACGGTCCCCTCTACGAGCAGTACTTC.

The chain joins TRBV27 to TRBJ2-1, with a possible D match to TRBD2 (6 bases). The germline V and J ends were trimmed by 3 bases and 15 bases, with 21 bases remaining between them. CDR1 is MNHEY and CDR2 is SMNVEV in the germline V gene (reference sequence). The CDR3 extends over 14 amino acids. The CDR3 here is CASSLIGETSLTFF. In DNA, the CDR3 is TGTGCCAGCAGTTTGATTGGGGAGACTAGTTTAACGTTCTTC.

This chain links TRBV18 with TRBJ2-3; no clear D gene. CDR3 length: 15 amino acids. Per the germline V gene, CDR1 is KGHSH and CDR2 is LQKENI. Trimming pared 3 bases from V and 2 bases from J, leaving 12 bases between. The CDR3 bases are TGTGCCAGCTCACCCGTAAAGGACGACACAGATACGCAGTATTTT. This sequence encodes CASSPVKDDTDTQYF.

This rearrangement joins TRBV2 to TRBJ1-5; D gene unclear. Germline CDR1 SNHLY, CDR2 FYNNEI. The V end was cut by 10 bases, the J end by 0 bases, with 10 bases between. This CDR3 comprises 13 residues. CDR3 amino acids: CAIQLNSNQPQHF. The CDR3 DNA follows: TGTGCCATCCAACTGAATAGCAATCAGCCCCAGCATTTT.

The CDR3 region has the DNA TGTGCCAGCAGCGTAGGTCCGGGACAGGGGATCGATGAGCAGTTCTTC. It encodes CASSVGPGQGIDEQFF. The rearrangement links TRBV9 to TRBJ2-1, with 10 bases fitting TRBD1. This CDR3 is 16 amino acids long. Trimming at V came to 0 bases and at J to 8 bases, leaving 8 bases not matched to a gene. Germline V gene data show CDR1 as SGDLS and CDR2 as YYNGEE.

This chain uses TRBV7-3 with TRBJ2-7; perhaps TRBD1 as D (6 bases). Per the germline V gene, CDR1 is SGHTA and CDR2 is FQGTGA. The CDR3 length is 15 residues. With 1 base removed from V and 4 bases from J, the gap between germline ends came to 14 bases. The CDR3 coding sequence is TGTGCCAGCAGCTTAATCGGGACACGAGCTTACGAGCAGTACTTC. Residues: CASSLIGTRAYEQYF.

This clone appeared once. The chain employs TRBV6-6 and TRBJ1-5, with D tentatively TRBD1 (5 bases). The CDR3 totals 15 residues. V dropped 5 bases and J dropped 5 bases, with 16 bases sitting between them. Germline loops: CDR1 MNHNY, CDR2 SVGAGI (reference sequence). The CDR3 region is CASSLLGDRYQPQHF. CDR3 nucleotide sequence: TGTGCCAGCAGTCTACTGGGGGACCGTTATCAGCCCCAGCATTTT.

The V call is TRBV2, the J call TRBJ2-7; D remains ambiguous. CDR3 length: 12 residues. Between the trimmed V and J ends, which lost 7 bases and 2 bases, there was a span of 9 bases. Germline V gene sequence: CDR1 SNHLY, CDR2 FYNNEI. The CDR3 DNA is TGTGCCAGCACAGAAATAGCCTACGAGCAGTACTTC. Residues: CASTEIAYEQYF.

The rearrangement uses TRBV5-6 and TRBJ2-7, with D tentatively TRBD1 or TRBD2 (5 bases each). V was clipped by 7 bases and J by 1 base, with 21 bases between them. This CDR3 spans 16 amino acids. CDR1 is SGHDT, CDR2 YYEEEE, per germline. The CDR3 protein is CASGPPGTADSYEQYF. The CDR3 nucleotides read TGTGCCAGCGGGCCCCCCGGGACCGCGGATTCCTACGAGCAGTACTTC.

V and J are TRBV2 and TRBJ1-1; D is unresolved. The CDR3 has 14 amino acids. The V gene's germline CDR1 is SNHLY and CDR2 FYNNEI. The V and J ends lost 0 bases and 5 bases respectively, with 10 bases between them. The CDR3: CASSEAGPGTEAFF. CDR3 sequence (DNA): TGTGCCAGCAGTGAAGCAGGGCCGGGAACTGAAGCTTTCTTT.

This chain links TRBV10-2 with TRBJ2-7, with 8 bases aligning to TRBD2. This CDR3 comprises 14 residues. Germline CDR1 and CDR2: WSHSY and SAAADI. V lost 6 bases, J lost 3 bases, and 7 bases stayed unmatched. The CDR3 sequence: CASSEGREVYEQYF. CDR3 coding DNA: TGCGCCAGCAGCGAGGGGCGGGAGGTCTACGAGCAGTACTTC.

This CDR3 reads CASRPQGAQSYGYTF. In DNA form, the CDR3 reads TGTGCCAGCAGACCACAGGGGGCGCAGAGCTATGGCTACACCTTC. The gene calls are TRBV7-9 and TRBJ1-2, with 9 bases identical to TRBD1. J was trimmed by 4 bases and V by 6 bases; bases with no gene match: 9. CDR3 length: 15 residues. The germline V gene has CDR1 SEHNR and CDR2 FQNEAQ (reference sequence).

The chain joins TRBV7-8 to TRBJ1-2; D is unresolved. The CDR3 consists of 14 residues. The V and J ends lost 4 bases and 6 bases respectively, with 15 bases between them. Germline CDR1 SGHVS, CDR2 FQNEAQ. In DNA form, the CDR3 reads TGTGCCAGCAGCTCGGGAGCGGGTTACGATGGCTACACCTTC. It is translated as CASSSGAGYDGYTF.

The rearrangement uses TRBV10-3 and TRBJ2-7, with D perhaps matching TRBD1 or TRBD2 (5 bases each). Germline V CDR1 and CDR2: ENHRY, SYGVKD. Trimming removed 0 bases at V and 5 bases at J, with 23 bases between. This CDR3 is built from 18 residues. In nucleotides, the CDR3 is TGTGCCATCAGTGAGTCCGATTTGGGGACGGAGGTAAGCCACGAGCAGTACTTC. Its protein product is CAISESDLGTEVSHEQYF.

V is TRBV15 and J is TRBJ2-3; D is possibly TRBD2 (6 bases). The CDR3 spans 15 residues. The V gene's germline CDR1 is LNHNV and CDR2 YYDKDF (reference sequence). The V end was cut by 3 bases, the J end by 1 base, with 11 bases between. The CDR3 sequence: CATSSGGEGTDTQYF. As DNA, the CDR3 is TGTGCCACCAGCAGTGGAGGGGAAGGCACAGATACGCAGTATTTT.

The J gene is TRBJ2-1, the V gene TRBV9; D is unresolved. CDR1 and CDR2 from the germline V gene are SGDLS and YYNGEE. The length of the CDR3 is 16 residues. V lost 5 bases and J 1 base, leaving 16 bases between the germline ends. CDR3: CASRVLRLDSYNEQFF. The CDR3 DNA sequence: TGTGCCAGCAGGGTTCTACGGTTAGATTCCTACAATGAGCAGTTCTTC.

The chain employs TRBV4-1 and TRBJ2-7, with TRBD2 identical over 10 bases. Germline V gene lookup returns CDR1 MGHRA and CDR2 YSYEKL. V lost 4 bases to trimming and J lost 6 bases; unmatched junction nucleotides: 12. The CDR3 runs 16 residues. CDR3 region: CASSPSEEREGREQYF. CDR3 DNA sequence: TGCGCCAGCAGCCCCTCGGAGGAGCGGGAGGGCCGCGAGCAGTACTTC.

This chain joins TRBV9 and TRBJ2-1; weak D call: TRBD1 (7 bases). Germline V lookup: CDR1 SGDLS, CDR2 YYNGEE. Deletions cut 4 bases from V and 8 bases from J, with 19 bases between. The CDR3 covers 15 residues. CDR3 sequence: CASSPYRGGRDEQFF. CDR3 in DNA: TGTGCCAGCAGCCCATACAGGGGAGGTCGTGATGAGCAGTTCTTC.